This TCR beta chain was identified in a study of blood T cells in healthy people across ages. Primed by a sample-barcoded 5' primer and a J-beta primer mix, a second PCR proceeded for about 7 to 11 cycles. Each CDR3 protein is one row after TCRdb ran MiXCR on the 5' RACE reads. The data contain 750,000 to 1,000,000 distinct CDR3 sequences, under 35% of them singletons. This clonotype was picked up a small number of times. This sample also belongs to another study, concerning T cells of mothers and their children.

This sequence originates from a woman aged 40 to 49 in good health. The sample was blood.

Written as DNA, the CDR3 is TGTGCCAGCAGCTTGACCGGGACAGGGGGGTCTGAAGCTTTCTTT. Protein sequence: CASSLTGTGGSEAFF. This chain links TRBV7-3 with TRBJ1-1; the match to TRBD1 covers 11 bases. Germline CDR1 is SGHTA and CDR2 is FQGTGA. This CDR3 is built from 15 residues. J was trimmed by 6 bases and V by 3 bases; bases with no gene match: 6.